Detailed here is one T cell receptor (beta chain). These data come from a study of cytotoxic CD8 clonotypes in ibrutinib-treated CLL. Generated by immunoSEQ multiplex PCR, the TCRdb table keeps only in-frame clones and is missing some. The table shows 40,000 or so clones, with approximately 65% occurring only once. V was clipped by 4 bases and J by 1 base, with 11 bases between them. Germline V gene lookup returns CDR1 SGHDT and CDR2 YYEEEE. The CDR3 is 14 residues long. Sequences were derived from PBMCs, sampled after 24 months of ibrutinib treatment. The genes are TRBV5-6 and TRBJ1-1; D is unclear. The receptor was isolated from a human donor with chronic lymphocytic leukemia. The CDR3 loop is CASSQRRRNTEAFF. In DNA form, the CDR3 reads TGTGCCAGCAGCCAAAGACGGAGGAACACTGAAGCTTTCTTT.